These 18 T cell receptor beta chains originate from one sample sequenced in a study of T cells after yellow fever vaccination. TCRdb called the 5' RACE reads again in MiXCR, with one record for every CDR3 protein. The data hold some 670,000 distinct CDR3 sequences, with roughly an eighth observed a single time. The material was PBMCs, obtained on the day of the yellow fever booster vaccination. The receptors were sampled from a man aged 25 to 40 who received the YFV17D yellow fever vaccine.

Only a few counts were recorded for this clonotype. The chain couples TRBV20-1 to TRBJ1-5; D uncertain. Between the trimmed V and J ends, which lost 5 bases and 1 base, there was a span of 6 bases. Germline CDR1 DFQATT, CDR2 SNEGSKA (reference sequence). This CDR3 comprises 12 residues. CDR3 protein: CSAQRSNQPQHF. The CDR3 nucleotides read TGCAGTGCTCAGCGGAGCAATCAGCCCCAGCATTTT.

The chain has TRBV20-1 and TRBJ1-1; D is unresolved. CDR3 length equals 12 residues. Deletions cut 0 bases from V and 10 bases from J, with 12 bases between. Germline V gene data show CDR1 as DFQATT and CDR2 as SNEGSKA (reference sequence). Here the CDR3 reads CSAREAHSGAFF. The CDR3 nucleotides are TGCAGTGCTAGAGAGGCCCACAGTGGAGCTTTCTTT.

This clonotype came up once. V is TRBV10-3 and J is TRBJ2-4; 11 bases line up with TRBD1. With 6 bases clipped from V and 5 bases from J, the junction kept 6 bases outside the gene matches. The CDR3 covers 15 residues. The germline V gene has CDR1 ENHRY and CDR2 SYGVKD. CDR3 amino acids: CAISGTGGGENIQYF. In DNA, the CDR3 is TGTGCCATCAGCGGGACAGGGGGGGGAGAAAACATTCAGTACTTC.

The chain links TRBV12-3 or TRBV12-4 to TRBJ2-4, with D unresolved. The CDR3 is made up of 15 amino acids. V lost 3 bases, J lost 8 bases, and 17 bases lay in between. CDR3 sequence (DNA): TGTGCCAGCAGTTTCAACTGGAGTTCTTTTTACATTCAGTACTTC. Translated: CASSFNWSSFYIQYF.

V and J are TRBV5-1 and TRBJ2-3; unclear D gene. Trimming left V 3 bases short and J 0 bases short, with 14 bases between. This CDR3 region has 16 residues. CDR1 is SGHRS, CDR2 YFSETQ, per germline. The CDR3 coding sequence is TGCGCCAGCAGCTCCGATGTACTACCTAGCACAGATACGCAGTATTTT. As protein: CASSSDVLPSTDTQYF.

The CDR3 reads CASSQGTGSQPQHF. DNA for the CDR3: TGCGCCAGCAGCCAAGGGACAGGGTCACAGCCCCAGCATTTT. The rearrangement uses TRBV4-3 and TRBJ1-5; 8 positions agree with TRBD1. The germline V gene encodes CDR1 LGHNA and CDR2 YSLEER. After removal of 1 base from V and 7 bases from J, the junction contained 3 bases not matched to a gene. The CDR3 runs 14 residues.

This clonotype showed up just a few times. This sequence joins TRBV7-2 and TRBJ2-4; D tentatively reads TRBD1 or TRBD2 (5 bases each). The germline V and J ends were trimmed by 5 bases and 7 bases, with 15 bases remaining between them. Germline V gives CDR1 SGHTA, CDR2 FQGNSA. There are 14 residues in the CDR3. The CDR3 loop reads CASSGRTGLNIQYF. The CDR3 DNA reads TGTGCCAGCAGCGGACGGACGGGGCTGAACATTCAGTACTTC.

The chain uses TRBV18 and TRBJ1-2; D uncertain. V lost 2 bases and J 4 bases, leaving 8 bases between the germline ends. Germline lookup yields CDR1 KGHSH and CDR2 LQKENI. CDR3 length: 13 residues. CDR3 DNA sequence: TGTGCCAGCTCACCATCGCCTTCCTATGGCTACACCTTC. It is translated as CASSPSPSYGYTF.

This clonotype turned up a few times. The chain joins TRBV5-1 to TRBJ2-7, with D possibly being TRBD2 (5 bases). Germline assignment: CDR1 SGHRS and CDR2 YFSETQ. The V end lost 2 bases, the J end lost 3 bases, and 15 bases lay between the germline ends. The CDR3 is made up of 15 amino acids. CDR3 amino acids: CASSFEGRPNYEQYF. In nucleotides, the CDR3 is TGCGCCAGCAGCTTCGAGGGCCGCCCCAACTACGAGCAGTACTTC.

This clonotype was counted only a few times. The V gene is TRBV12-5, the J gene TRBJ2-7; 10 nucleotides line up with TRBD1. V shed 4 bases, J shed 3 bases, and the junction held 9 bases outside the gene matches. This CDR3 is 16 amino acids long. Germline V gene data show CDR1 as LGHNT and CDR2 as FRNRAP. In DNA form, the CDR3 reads TGTGCTAGTGGTTCATCCGGGACAGGGGTCTTCTACGAGCAGTACTTC. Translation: CASGSSGTGVFYEQYF.

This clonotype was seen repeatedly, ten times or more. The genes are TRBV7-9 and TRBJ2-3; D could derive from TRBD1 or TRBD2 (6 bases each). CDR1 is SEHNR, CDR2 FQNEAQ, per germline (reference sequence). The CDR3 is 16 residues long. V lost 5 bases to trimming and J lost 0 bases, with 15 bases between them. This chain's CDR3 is CASSPTGGGSTDTQYF. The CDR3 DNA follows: TGTGCCAGCAGCCCAACAGGAGGGGGAAGCACAGATACGCAGTATTTT. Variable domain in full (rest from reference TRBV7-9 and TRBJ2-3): DTGVSQNPRHKITKRGQNVTFRCDPISEHNRLYWYRQTLGQGPEFLTYFQNEAQLEKSRLLSDRFSAERPKGSFSTLEIQRTEQGDSAMYLCASSPTGGGSTDTQYFGPGTRLTVL.

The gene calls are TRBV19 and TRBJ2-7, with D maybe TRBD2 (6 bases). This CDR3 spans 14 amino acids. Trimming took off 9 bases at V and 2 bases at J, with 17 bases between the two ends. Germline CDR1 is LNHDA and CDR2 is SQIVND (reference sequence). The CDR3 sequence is CASNAGTHTYEQYF. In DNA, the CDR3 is TGTGCCAGCAACGCCGGGACTCACACCTACGAGCAGTACTTC.

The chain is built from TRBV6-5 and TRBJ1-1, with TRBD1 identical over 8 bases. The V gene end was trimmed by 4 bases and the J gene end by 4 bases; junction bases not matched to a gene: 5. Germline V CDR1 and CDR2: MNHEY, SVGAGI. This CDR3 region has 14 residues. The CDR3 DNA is TGTGCCAGCAGTTTCTCGACAGGGGTCACTGAAGCTTTCTTT. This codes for CASSFSTGVTEAFF.

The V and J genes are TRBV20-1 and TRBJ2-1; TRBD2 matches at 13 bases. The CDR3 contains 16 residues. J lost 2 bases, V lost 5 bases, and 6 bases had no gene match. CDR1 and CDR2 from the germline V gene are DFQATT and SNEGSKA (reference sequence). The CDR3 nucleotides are TGCAGTGCTCGCGGGACTAGCGGGAAGACCTACAATGAGCAGTTCTTC. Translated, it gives CSARGTSGKTYNEQFF.

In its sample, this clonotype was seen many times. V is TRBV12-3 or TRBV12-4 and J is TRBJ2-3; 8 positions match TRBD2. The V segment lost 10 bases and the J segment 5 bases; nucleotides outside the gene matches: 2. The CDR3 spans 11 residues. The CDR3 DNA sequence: TGTGCCACCCTAGCGGGAGATACGCAGTATTTT. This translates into CATLAGDTQYF.

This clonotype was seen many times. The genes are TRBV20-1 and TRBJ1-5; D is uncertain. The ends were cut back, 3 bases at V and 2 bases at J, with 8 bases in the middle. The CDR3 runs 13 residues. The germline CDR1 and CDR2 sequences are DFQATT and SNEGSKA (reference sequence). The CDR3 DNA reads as TGCAGTGCTAGTCCCCGTGGCAATCAGCCCCAGCATTTT. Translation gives CSASPRGNQPQHF.

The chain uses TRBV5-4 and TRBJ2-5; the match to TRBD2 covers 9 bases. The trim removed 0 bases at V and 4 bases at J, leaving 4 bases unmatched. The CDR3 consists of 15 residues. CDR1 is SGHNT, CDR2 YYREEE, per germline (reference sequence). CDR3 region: CASSLAMGLAETQYF. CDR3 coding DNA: TGTGCCAGCAGCTTGGCGATGGGACTAGCAGAGACCCAGTACTTC. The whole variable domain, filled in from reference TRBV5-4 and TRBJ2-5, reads ETGVTQSPTHLIKTRGQQVTLRCSSQSGHNTVSWYQQALGQGPQFIFQYYREEENGRGNFPPRFSGLQFPNYSSELNVNALELDDSALYLCASSLAMGLAETQYFGPGTRLLVL.

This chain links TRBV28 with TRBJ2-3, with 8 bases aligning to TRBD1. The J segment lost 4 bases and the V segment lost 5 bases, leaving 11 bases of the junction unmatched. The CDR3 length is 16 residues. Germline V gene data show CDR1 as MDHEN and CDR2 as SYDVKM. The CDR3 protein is CASSNPGQGVPDTQYF. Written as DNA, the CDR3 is TGTGCCAGCAGTAACCCCGGACAGGGAGTTCCAGATACGCAGTATTTT.